This TCR beta chain was sequenced for a study of HIV-infected patients and healthy controls. V lost 5 bases to trimming and J lost 3 bases, with 17 bases between them. This CDR3 region has 16 residues. The germline gives CDR1 SGHTA, CDR2 FQGNSA. This clonotype is categorized as medium-sized. Its antigen is unknown. cDNA was made from approximately 500 ng RNA using alpha and beta constant primers. Using multiplexing indices, alpha and beta chain libraries were generated apart by chain-specific third strand synthesis. Via MiXCR, TCRdb re-called the 5' RACE reads, giving one row per CDR3 protein. The sample contains approximately 14,000 distinct CDR3 sequences, 9.9% of which appear only once. General observations from the study: Eight alpha and eight beta V genes differed significantly in mean usage between HIV-infected patients and controls.

Whole blood was used without fractionation, so all unsorted peripheral T cells were included. The chain joins TRBV7-2 to TRBJ1-5; weak D call: TRBD1 (5 bases). The clonotype comes from an adult in good health. Sequencing input: blood. The CDR3 loop reads CASSGRDGGPNQPQHF. The CDR3 DNA sequence: TGTGCCAGCAGCGGCCGAGATGGGGGACCCAATCAGCCCCAGCATTTT.